These T cell receptor beta chains were read from a single sample in a study of cytomegalovirus exposure and HLA in healthy donors. Assay used: immunoSEQ multiplex PCR; TCRdb lists only in-frame clones, some missing. The top ten clones hold 6.2% of a sample with roughly 150,000 clones, about four fifths of them seen once. What was sequenced was PBMCs. These TCRs come from a woman in her thirties or forties in good health and CMV-seropositive. The CDR3 runs from the conserved cysteine through the conserved F or W. Fields, in order: D gene, V gene, clone size, J gene, CDR3 protein, CDR3 DNA. The D gene is left open where the match is weak. The size field is filled for only some rows; it gives once, few, many or a size class.

NA	TRBV5-4	once	TRBJ2-1	CASSFERESEQFF	TGTGCCAGCAGCTTTGAACGGGAGTCTGAGCAGTTCTTC
NA	TRBV28	NA	TRBJ2-7	CASSLRGGTYEQYF	TGTGCCAGCAGTTTAAGGGGGGGGACCTACGAGCAGTACTTC
TRBD1	TRBV29-1	NA	TRBJ1-4	CSVTGGDSNEKLFF	TGCAGCGTCACCGGAGGGGACAGTAATGAAAAACTGTTTTTT
NA	TRBV28	NA	TRBJ2-4	CASSPLRTGNKNIQYF	TGTGCCAGCAGTCCACTACGCACAGGGAACAAAAACATTCAGTACTTC
TRBD1	TRBV30	NA	TRBJ1-6	CAWSMGQGSSPLHF	TGTGCCTGGAGTATGGGACAGGGATCTTCACCCCTCCACTTT
NA	TRBV25-1	NA	TRBJ2-1	CASSERVGSYNEQFF	TGTGCCAGCAGTGAGAGGGTGGGGTCCTACAATGAGCAGTTCTTC
NA	TRBV28	NA	TRBJ2-5	CASRSQGTETQYF	TGTGCCAGCAGATCTCAGGGTACCGAGACCCAGTACTTC
NA	TRBV6-1	NA	TRBJ2-2	CASSVLATGELFF	TGTGCCAGCAGTGTACTAGCTACCGGGGAGCTGTTTTTT
NA	TRBV28	NA	TRBJ1-2	CASSPFSGGRLNYGYTF	TGTGCCAGCAGTCCATTCTCCGGGGGGCGATTAAACTATGGCTACACCTTC
NA	TRBV30	few	TRBJ1-1	CAWSYQRVTEAFF	TGTGCCTGGAGTTATCAGAGGGTCACTGAAGCTTTCTTT
TRBD2	TRBV5-1	few	TRBJ2-1	CASSGGVTYNEQFF	TGCGCCAGCAGCGGGGGGGTGACCTACAATGAGCAGTTCTTC
NA	TRBV29-1	NA	TRBJ2-5	CSVDPRGGTMGETQYF	TGCAGCGTTGATCCTAGGGGGGGGACGATGGGGGAGACCCAGTACTTC
NA	TRBV7-8	NA	TRBJ2-2	CASSLLVGANTGELFF	TGTGCCAGCAGCCTGTTGGTGGGCGCGAACACCGGGGAGCTGTTTTTT
NA	TRBV7-6	NA	TRBJ1-3	CASSLGVLSGNTIYF	TGTGCCAGCAGCTTAGGTGTACTCTCTGGAAACACCATATATTTT
NA	TRBV18	once	TRBJ1-5	CASSPNSRDQPQHF	TGTGCCAGCTCACCAAACAGCCGTGATCAGCCCCAGCATTTT
NA	TRBV6-6	NA	TRBJ1-3	CASSYQGNTIYF	TGTGCCAGCAGTTACCAGGGGAACACCATATATTTT
NA	TRBV19	NA	TRBJ2-1	CASSNTRSEGEQFF	TGTGCCAGTAGTAACACTAGATCTGAAGGGGAGCAGTTCTTC
TRBD1	TRBV5-1	NA	TRBJ2-7	CASSATPRTGLAEQYF	TGCGCCAGCAGCGCCACCCCTCGGACAGGGTTAGCCGAGCAGTACTTC
NA	TRBV29-1	NA	TRBJ2-1	CSVGTGSLYNEQFF	TGCAGCGTTGGAACAGGGAGCCTTTACAATGAGCAGTTCTTC
NA	TRBV6-6	NA	TRBJ2-3	CASSYSEPSGDTQYF	TGTGCCAGCAGTTACTCTGAACCTTCGGGAGATACGCAGTATTTT
NA	TRBV7-9	NA	TRBJ2-5	CASSLGITAQETQYF	TGTGCCAGCAGCTTAGGAATAACAGCCCAAGAGACCCAGTACTTC
TRBD1	TRBV30	NA	TRBJ1-1	CAWSSGRTGGTEAFF	TGTGCCTGGAGTTCGGGGAGGACAGGGGGCACTGAAGCTTTCTTT
TRBD2	TRBV11-2	NA	TRBJ2-1	CASSRPGLAYNEQFF	TGTGCCAGCAGCAGGCCGGGACTAGCGTACAATGAGCAGTTCTTC
TRBD1	TRBV27	NA	TRBJ1-2	CASSATGAGYGYTF	TGTGCCAGCAGTGCTACAGGGGCTGGCTATGGCTACACCTTC
TRBD1	TRBV6-1	few	TRBJ1-4	CASSDTGAGNEKLFF	TGTGCCAGCAGTGACACAGGGGCAGGGAATGAAAAACTGTTTTTT
TRBD1	TRBV2	NA	TRBJ1-2	CASSQRWGQGADGYTF	TGTGCCAGCAGCCAAAGGTGGGGACAGGGGGCCGATGGCTACACCTTC
TRBD1	TRBV28	few	TRBJ2-4	CASNGQGTFQYF	TGTGCCAGCAATGGACAGGGAACATTTCAGTACTTC
NA	TRBV29-1	NA	TRBJ2-6	CSVDAASGANVLTF	TGCAGCGTTGATGCCGCGTCTGGGGCCAACGTCCTGACTTTC
TRBD1	TRBV29-1	NA	TRBJ2-3	CSVSETGAGTQYF	TGCAGCGTGTCAGAGACAGGGGCAGGGACGCAGTATTTT
NA	TRBV5-4	many	TRBJ2-2	CASSLGAGTGELFF	TGTGCCAGCAGCTTGGGTGCCGGCACCGGGGAGCTGTTTTTT
TRBD1	TRBV7-8	NA	TRBJ2-1	CASSGGQYNEQFF	TGTGCCAGCAGCGGGGGACAGTACAATGAGCAGTTCTTC
NA	TRBV27	NA	TRBJ2-3	CASSIGVRTDTQYF	TGTGCCAGCAGTATAGGGGTCCGTACAGATACGCAGTATTTT
NA	TRBV6-1	NA	TRBJ2-5	CASSAAPYAGAAGETQYF	TGTGCCAGCAGTGCCGCACCCTACGCGGGTGCCGCGGGAGAGACCCAGTACTTC
NA	TRBV18	NA	TRBJ1-1	CASSPPSVGVAFF	TGTGCCAGCTCACCACCGTCTGTGGGCGTAGCTTTCTTT
TRBD1	TRBV11-1	few	TRBJ2-2	CASSSYRTGISTGELFF	TGTGCCAGCAGCTCTTATCGGACAGGAATAAGTACCGGGGAGCTGTTTTTT
TRBD2	TRBV29-1	NA	TRBJ2-6	CSARPGTSPSSGANVLTF	TGCAGCGCCCGTCCCGGGACTAGTCCAAGCTCTGGGGCCAACGTCCTGACTTTC
TRBD1	TRBV27	NA	TRBJ1-5	CASSPRTGTGNNQPQHF	TGTGCCAGCAGTCCCAGGACAGGGACTGGTAACAATCAGCCCCAGCATTTT
TRBD2	TRBV7-8	NA	TRBJ2-5	CASSLGVLLAGEETQYF	TGTGCCAGCAGCTTAGGTGTGTTGCTAGCGGGGGAAGAGACCCAGTACTTC
NA	TRBV4-2	NA	TRBJ2-1	CASSPALGPSYNEQFF	TGTGCCAGCAGCCCAGCACTAGGCCCCTCCTACAATGAGCAGTTCTTC
TRBD2	TRBV7-3	NA	TRBJ2-3	CASTLGLAGDTDTQYF	TGTGCCAGCACCCTCGGACTAGCGGGAGATACAGATACGCAGTATTTT
TRBD2	TRBV7-9	few	TRBJ2-2	CASSATSGSNPTGELFF	TGTGCCAGCAGCGCAACTAGCGGGTCCAACCCCACCGGGGAGCTGTTTTTT
TRBD1	TRBV12-5	NA	TRBJ2-5	CASTRTGASETQYF	TGTGCTAGTACCCGGACAGGGGCCTCCGAGACCCAGTACTTC
NA	TRBV7-9	once	TRBJ1-1	CASRPEGGWTEAFF	TGTGCCAGCAGACCAGAGGGGGGGTGGACTGAAGCTTTCTTT
NA	TRBV23-1	NA	TRBJ2-5	CASSQRETGRETQYF	TGCGCCAGCAGTCAACGAGAGACAGGTAGGGAGACCCAGTACTTC
NA	TRBV4-1	NA	TRBJ2-1	CASSQGGLGVQDNEQFF	TGCGCCAGCAGCCAAGGGGGGCTTGGGGTACAGGACAATGAGCAGTTCTTC
NA	TRBV19	NA	TRBJ1-4	CASSIQIQEKLFF	TGTGCCAGTAGTATCCAGATCCAGGAAAAACTGTTTTTT
NA	TRBV28	once	TRBJ2-7	CAISDSVVNEQYF	TGTGCCATCTCGGACAGTGTGGTAAACGAGCAGTACTTC
NA	TRBV2	NA	TRBJ1-1	CASRDRGNTEAFF	TGTGCCAGCAGGGATAGGGGGAACACTGAAGCTTTCTTT
TRBD1	TRBV5-1	NA	TRBJ2-5	CASSQQQQGETQYF	TGCGCCAGCAGCCAACAGCAACAGGGGGAGACCCAGTACTTC
NA	TRBV10-3	NA	TRBJ1-1	CAIWGGVRAEAFF	TGTGCCATCTGGGGGGGAGTCCGGGCTGAAGCTTTCTTT
TRBD1	TRBV7-9	few	TRBJ2-7	CASSLGTGTEQYF	TGTGCCAGCAGCTTAGGGACAGGGACCGAGCAGTACTTC
NA	TRBV2	once	TRBJ2-3	CASRGDLSDTQYF	TGTGCCAGCAGGGGAGACTTGTCAGATACGCAGTATTTT
NA	TRBV5-6	NA	TRBJ2-6	CASSLGLSGANVLTF	TGTGCCAGCAGCTTGGGGCTCTCTGGGGCCAACGTCCTGACTTTC
NA	TRBV7-8	NA	TRBJ2-7	CASSLDLPRPYEQYF	TGTGCCAGCAGCTTGGATCTTCCCAGGCCCTACGAGCAGTACTTC
NA	TRBV7-9	NA	TRBJ1-1	CASSLAFSGNLGTEAFF	TGTGCCAGCAGCTTAGCATTTTCGGGAAATCTAGGCACTGAAGCTTTCTTT
NA	TRBV4-1	few	TRBJ1-3	CASSRPGRNTIYF	TGCGCCAGCAGCCGCCCGGGGAGAAACACCATATATTTT
NA	TRBV6-1	NA	TRBJ2-1	CASSERGRGTNNEQFF	TGTGCCAGCAGTGAAAGGGGTCGTGGCACAAACAATGAGCAGTTCTTC